The present T cell receptor beta chain was sequenced within a study of T cell changes during pregnancy in multiple sclerosis. Some clones are missing from TCRdb's copy, which holds only in-frame ones; the method was immunoSEQ multiplex PCR. There are approximately 65,000 clones in the sample; 92% occur only once, and 2.5% to 3.5% lies in the top ten. Germline V gene sequence: CDR1 SGHTA, CDR2 FQGTGA. The ends lost 5 bases at V and 0 bases at J; junction bases unmatched: 3. CDR3 size: 14 residues. This chain links TRBV7-3 with TRBJ1-1, with 7 bases lining up with TRBD1. The receptor comes from a female donor in good health, enrolled as a control in a pregnancy study. The source material was CD8+ T cells from peripheral blood mononuclear cells, sampled in the third trimester of pregnancy. The CDR3 DNA reads as TGTGCCAGCAGCCTCGGACAGGTGAACACTGAAGCTTTCTTT. As protein: CASSLGQVNTEAFF.